The T cell receptor (beta chain) under discussion was sequenced for a study of T cell responses to AZD1222 COVID-19 vaccine. Sequenced by immunoSEQ multiplex PCR; TCRdb stores in-frame clones only, minus some. This table holds some 130,000 clones, over 80% found once. There are 13 residues in the CDR3. Trimming pared 9 bases from V and 4 bases from J, leaving 13 bases between. Germline V gene data show CDR1 as SGHNT and CDR2 as YYREEE (reference sequence). The study, taken as a whole, reports: No day 14 peak samples; only post-peak repertoires were characterized. Spike was spanned by vaccine-associated CD4 TCRs, which were dominant at 160-218 and 743-854. Regions left unmutated in variants are reportedly the target of nearly half of spike-specific TCRs. Recipients of AZD1222 seropositive at baseline numbered only 6 or 7.

Regarding this clone: Its antigen is still unknown.

The TCR originated in an adult who received the AZD1222 COVID-19 vaccine. The J gene is TRBJ2-2, the V gene TRBV5-4, with no clear D. The sample was peripheral blood, taken 28 days after the second AZD1222 dose. The CDR3 loop is CATRRRATGELFF. DNA of the CDR3: TGTGCCACCCGAAGAAGGGCCACCGGGGAGCTGTTTTTT.